In this sample, the clone carrying this T cell receptor (beta chain) turned up a few times. Its antigen is not identified. Trimming removed 5 bases from V and 5 bases from J, with 17 bases in between. In germline, CDR1 is DFQATT, CDR2 SNEGSKA (reference sequence). The CDR3 contains 14 residues. This sample was taken from a study of post-analysis software for immune sequencing data. Findings and limits, study-wide: Compared with controls, patients had more of 4 to 6 TRBV segments, including TRBV5-6, TRBV5-1 and TRBV20-1.

Unique molecular identifiers were carried by the TCR beta cDNA libraries. TCRdb redid the calling of the PCR reads with MiXCR, one entry per CDR3 protein. The sample lists a few hundred thousand distinct CDR3 sequences; approximately 33% were seen once. The source of this sequence is a girl aged 10 to 17 with multiple sclerosis. Sequencing was performed on blood. The rearrangement joins TRBV20-1 to TRBJ2-3, with unresolved D. The CDR3: CSASRTVTLDTQYF. For the CDR3, the DNA is TGCAGTGCTTCCAGGACCGTCACTTTAGATACGCAGTATTTT.